Below are 31 T cell receptor beta chains sequenced from a single sample in a study of blood T cell repertoires in COVID-19. TCRdb's table, derived via immunoSEQ multiplex PCR, lists solely in-frame clones and lacks some. Among 75,000 to 100,000 clones listed, over 65% were seen once. Material: peripheral blood. These TCRs come from a human donor in a cohort sampled during active COVID-19.

V gene TRBV6-5 combines with J gene TRBJ2-7; 9 bases align to TRBD1. The CDR3 is made up of 13 amino acids. The V gene's germline CDR1 is MNHEY and CDR2 SVGAGI. Losses at the gene ends were 7 bases for V and 6 bases for J; bases not matched to a gene: 7. CDR3 nucleotide sequence: TGTGCCAGCAATAGGGACAGGGATCGCGAGCAGTACTTC. It yields the protein CASNRDRDREQYF.

This clone was seen more than once but under ten times. The chain is built from TRBV6-5 and TRBJ1-1; a weak D match, TRBD1 (5 bases). The V end lost 6 bases, the J end lost 8 bases, and 19 bases lay between the germline ends. The CDR3 consists of 14 residues. CDR1 is MNHEY and CDR2 is SVGAGI in the germline V gene. The CDR3 reads CASRPSTGGAEAFF. The CDR3 DNA is TGTGCCAGCAGACCATCAACTGGTGGGGCAGAAGCTTTCTTT.

This clone was seen a few times. The rearrangement joins TRBV5-8 to TRBJ2-7, with 7 bases lining up with TRBD1. The length of the CDR3 is 14 residues. Germline CDR1 is SGHTS and CDR2 is YDEGEE. Trimming removed 4 bases from V and 3 bases from J; junction bases left unmatched: 7. The CDR3 reads CASSRGQDGYEQYF. In DNA form, the CDR3 reads TGTGCCAGCAGCCGAGGACAGGACGGCTACGAGCAGTACTTC.

The chain is built from TRBV7-3 and TRBJ2-3, with 8 bases lining up with TRBD2. Germline CDR1 reads SGHTA; CDR2 reads FQGTGA. Trimming cost V 5 bases and J 5 bases; bases outside gene matches: 6. The CDR3 has 14 residues. The CDR3 DNA is TGTGCCAGCAGCCGGGGGGGCCGAGAAGATACGCAGTATTTT. This translates into CASSRGGREDTQYF.

The rearrangement links TRBV5-1 to TRBJ2-7; no definite D call. This CDR3 has 14 residues. The V gene's germline CDR1 is SGHRS and CDR2 YFSETQ. The V end was cut by 4 bases, the J end by 6 bases, with 17 bases between. The CDR3 spells CASSGPFGSREQYF. CDR3 in DNA: TGCGCCAGCAGCGGGCCTTTCGGATCCCGCGAGCAGTACTTC.

CDR3: CASSLTSPSGGGELFF. The CDR3 region has the DNA TGTGCCAGCAGCTTAACGAGTCCTAGCGGAGGCGGGGAGCTGTTTTTT. The chain carries TRBV11-1 and TRBJ2-2; 7 nucleotides match TRBD2. The junction had 10 bases not matched to a gene; V was cut back by 2 bases and J by 7 bases. This CDR3 comprises 16 residues. The germline V gene encodes CDR1 SGHAT and CDR2 FQDESV (reference sequence).

This clone was detected only once. V and J are TRBV5-1 and TRBJ2-2, with 7 bases matching TRBD1. CDR1 and CDR2 (germline): SGHRS, YFSETQ. The CDR3 is 15 amino acids. V gave up 0 bases and J gave up 3 bases; unmatched junction bases: 2. The DNA for the CDR3 is TGCGCCAGCAGCTTGGTAGGGACAGACACCGGGGAGCTGTTTTTT. Protein sequence: CASSLVGTDTGELFF.

The chain employs TRBV29-1 and TRBJ2-5, with 7 bases aligning to TRBD2. This CDR3 is built from 15 residues. CDR1 SQVTM and CDR2 ANQGSEA come from the germline V gene. With V trimmed by 2 bases and J by 2 bases, 8 bases remained unmatched. CDR3 protein: CSVEMASGGQETQYF. The CDR3 DNA sequence: TGCAGCGTTGAAATGGCTAGCGGAGGGCAAGAGACCCAGTACTTC.

The chain has TRBV2 and TRBJ1-3; TRBD1 aligns across 9 bases. From germline, CDR1 is SNHLY and CDR2 FYNNEI. V lost 2 bases to trimming and J lost 2 bases; unmatched junction nucleotides: 4. This CDR3 contains 16 residues. CDR3 region: CASSESTGGPGNTIYF. For the CDR3, the DNA is TGTGCCAGCAGTGAATCGACAGGGGGACCTGGAAACACCATATATTTT.

This chain links TRBV19 with TRBJ1-5; the D gene is possibly TRBD1 (5 bases). Deletions cut 7 bases from V and 0 bases from J, with 13 bases between. The CDR3 is 15 residues long. Germline loops: CDR1 LNHDA, CDR2 SQIVND (reference sequence). The CDR3 here is CASTDTGDSNQPQHF. The CDR3 coding sequence is TGTGCCAGTACGGACACCGGTGATAGCAATCAGCCCCAGCATTTT.

The rearrangement joins TRBV27 to TRBJ2-7, with TRBD2 matching over 9 bases. The trim removed 5 bases at V and 3 bases at J, leaving 11 bases unmatched. CDR1 is MNHEY and CDR2 is SMNVEV in the germline V gene (reference sequence). The CDR3 length is 16 residues. CDR3 region: CASSLYQAGGSYEQYF. CDR3 in DNA: TGTGCCAGCAGTCTCTACCAAGCGGGAGGTAGCTACGAGCAGTACTTC.

This clone was seen just once. The V gene is TRBV7-6, the J gene TRBJ2-1; 9 nucleotides align to TRBD1. The germline CDR1 and CDR2 sequences are SGHVS and FNYEAQ. With 2 bases clipped from V and 3 bases from J, the junction kept 11 bases outside the gene matches. This CDR3 comprises 18 residues. CDR3 in DNA: TGTGCCAGCAGCTTAAGATCAACCCGGGACAGGGACTACAATGAGCAGTTCTTC. Residues: CASSLRSTRDRDYNEQFF.

Worth noting for this clone: One junction end disagrees with the germline gene, perhaps due to a read error. This rearrangement joins TRBV19 to TRBJ1-3; no definite D call. The CDR3 spans 14 residues. CDR1 LNHDA and CDR2 SQIVND come from the germline V gene (reference sequence). For the CDR3, the DNA is TGTGCCAGTAGTGTAGACCTCTCTGGAAACACCATATATTTT. It specifies CASSVDLSGNTIYF.

V and J are TRBV29-1 and TRBJ2-3, with 12 bases fitting TRBD2. The CDR3 runs to 15 residues. Looked up from germline, CDR1 is SQVTM and CDR2 is ANQGSEA. Losses at the gene ends were 6 bases for V and 2 bases for J; bases not matched to a gene: 6. This chain's CDR3 is CSVQTSGGHTDTQYF. CDR3 nucleotides: TGCAGCGTGCAGACTAGCGGGGGACACACAGATACGCAGTATTTT.

This clone was found a few times. The chain is built from TRBV7-2 and TRBJ1-1; possibly TRBD1 for D (5 bases). Trimming pared 5 bases from V and 3 bases from J, leaving 13 bases between. Germline lookup yields CDR1 SGHTA and CDR2 FQGNSA. CDR3 size: 14 residues. This CDR3 reads CASSLRGLYTEAFF. In nucleotides, the CDR3 is TGTGCCAGCAGCCTGCGGGGACTCTACACTGAAGCTTTCTTT.

This chain connects TRBV5-4 to TRBJ1-2, with D unresolved. The germline V gene has CDR1 SGHNT and CDR2 YYREEE (reference sequence). Trimming left V 0 bases short and J 13 bases short, with 19 bases between. The CDR3 has 14 amino acids. The CDR3 reads CASSLGRGEARSTF. In nucleotides, the CDR3 is TGTGCCAGCAGCTTGGGCCGGGGTGAAGCTCGTAGCACCTTC. Full variable domain (outside the CDR3, taken from reference TRBV5-4 and TRBJ1-2): ETGVTQSPTHLIKTRGQQVTLRCSSQSGHNTVSWYQQALGQGPQFIFQYYREEENGRGNFPPRFSGLQFPNYSSELNVNALELDDSALYLCASSLGRGEARSTFGSGTRLTVV.

The chain recombines TRBV9 with TRBJ2-5; 7 positions match TRBD2. V lost 0 bases to trimming and J lost 0 bases; unmatched junction nucleotides: 2. Germline CDR1 reads SGDLS; CDR2 reads YYNGEE. The CDR3 sequence is 15 residues long. Written as DNA, the CDR3 is TGTGCCAGCAGCGTAGGGAGCGGGGACCAAGAGACCCAGTACTTC. Its translation is CASSVGSGDQETQYF.

Notes on this clone: A read error may produce the germline difference seen at one junction end. V is TRBV2 and J is TRBJ1-5; no clear D. CDR1 and CDR2 from the germline V gene are SNHLY and FYNNEI. This CDR3 region has 13 residues. In DNA form, the CDR3 reads TGTGCCGGCAGACGGTATAGCAATCAGCCCCAGCATTTT. Protein: CAGRRYSNQPQHF.

V gene TRBV28 combines with J gene TRBJ1-2; D ambiguous. Trimming pared 6 bases from V and 2 bases from J, leaving 13 bases between. The CDR3 spans 14 residues. In germline, CDR1 is MDHEN, CDR2 SYDVKM. The CDR3 nucleotides read TGTGCCAGCAGACAACTAGACATCAACTATGGCTACACCTTC. This encodes CASRQLDINYGYTF.

This sequence joins TRBV18 and TRBJ2-3; tentative D call: TRBD2 (5 bases). This CDR3 contains 15 residues. The V and J ends lost 2 bases and 3 bases respectively, with 12 bases between them. Germline V gene lookup returns CDR1 KGHSH and CDR2 LQKENI. The CDR3 coding sequence is TGTGCCAGCTCACCAAGCGAGGGTCTTACAGATACGCAGTATTTT. It yields the protein CASSPSEGLTDTQYF.

The chain carries TRBV6-5 and TRBJ2-7, with 8 positions matching TRBD2. Germline assignment: CDR1 MNHEY and CDR2 SVGAGI. The V and J ends lost 7 bases and 10 bases, in that order; junction bases with no gene match: 18. The CDR3 sequence is 15 residues long. The CDR3 DNA sequence: TGTGCCAGCAACGACCGTAGCGGGAACTCGTATCTCCAGTACTTC. Translated, it gives CASNDRSGNSYLQYF.

The chain uses TRBV2 and TRBJ2-2, with 8 bases identical to TRBD1. V dropped 9 bases and J dropped 1; count of bases not matched to a gene: 4. Germline CDR1 and CDR2: SNHLY and FYNNEI. This CDR3 is built from 14 residues. The CDR3 DNA reads as TGTGCCAGTAAGGGACAGGTGAACACCGGGGAGCTGTTTTTT. Translating gives CASKGQVNTGELFF.

This chain connects TRBV7-8 to TRBJ1-1; no definite D call. Germline CDR1 and CDR2: SGHVS and FQNEAQ. V lost 1 base and J 1 base, leaving 7 bases between the germline ends. The CDR3 consists of 14 residues. This chain's CDR3 is CASSLVGENTEAFF. CDR3 nucleotide sequence: TGTGCCAGCAGCTTAGTCGGGGAGAACACTGAAGCTTTCTTT.

V is TRBV6-6 and J is TRBJ1-1; tentative D call: TRBD1 (5 bases). CDR3 size: 16 residues. Germline V CDR1 and CDR2: MNHNY, SVGAGI (reference sequence). V dropped 0 bases and J dropped 1 base, with 12 bases sitting between them. CDR3 coding DNA: TGTGCCAGCAGTTACTCGTGGCCAGGGCCGAACACTGAAGCTTTCTTT. Protein sequence: CASSYSWPGPNTEAFF.

The chain joins TRBV7-3 to TRBJ2-3, with 10 bases that match TRBD2. The CDR3 sequence is 15 residues long. Germline V gene sequence: CDR1 SGHTA, CDR2 FQGTGA. The junction had 3 bases not matched to a gene; V was cut back by 2 bases and J by 4 bases. The CDR3, as DNA: TGTGCCAGCAGCTTACAAGCGGGAGGGCCAGATACGCAGTATTTT. It specifies CASSLQAGGPDTQYF.

The V gene is TRBV7-3, the J gene TRBJ1-1, with TRBD1 as a possible D gene (5 bases). The CDR3 runs to 17 residues. V was cut by 5 bases and J by 3 bases, with 22 bases left in between. The V gene's germline CDR1 is SGHTA and CDR2 FQGTGA. In DNA form, the CDR3 reads TGTGCCAGCAGCACAGGAGCGGGAGGTATAGTGGACACTGAAGCTTTCTTT. It encodes CASSTGAGGIVDTEAFF.

This clone turned up a few times. The CDR3 bases are TGCGCCAGCAGCTTGCGGGCTAGCGGGAGGACGGCGAACACCGGGGAGCTGTTTTTT. Its translation: CASSLRASGRTANTGELFF. The chain links TRBV5-1 to TRBJ2-2; the match to TRBD2 covers 11 bases. Per the germline V gene, CDR1 is SGHRS and CDR2 is YFSETQ. This CDR3 has 19 amino acids. V shed 1 base, J shed 0 bases, and the junction held 8 bases outside the gene matches.

V is TRBV6-5 and J is TRBJ2-2; D possibly corresponds to TRBD1 (6 bases). V was cut by 8 bases and J by 3 bases, with 13 bases left in between. The V gene's germline CDR1 is MNHEY and CDR2 SVGAGI. The CDR3 covers 14 residues. CDR3 DNA sequence: TGTGCCAGCTCAGGACAGCCCGACACCGGGGAGCTGTTTTTT. It codes for CASSGQPDTGELFF.

The V and J genes are TRBV28 and TRBJ2-7; TRBD1 matches 7 bases. Germline values: CDR1 MDHEN, CDR2 SYDVKM. V was pared by 5 bases and J by 0 bases, with 1 base of the junction left unmatched. The length of the CDR3 is 13 residues. CDR3 nucleotides: TGTGCCAGCAGTCGGGACAGCTCCTACGAGCAGTACTTC. This sequence encodes CASSRDSSYEQYF.

The genes are TRBV10-1 and TRBJ2-5; TRBD1 matches at 10 bases. Germline CDR1 is WNHNN and CDR2 is SYGVQD (reference sequence). J lost 5 bases, V lost 2 bases, and 2 bases had no gene match. The CDR3 has 14 residues. CDR3 amino acids: CASSEGQGGETQYF. CDR3 sequence (DNA): TGCGCCAGCAGTGAGGGACAGGGGGGGGAGACCCAGTACTTC.

This chain uses TRBV18 with TRBJ2-7, with 9 bases lining up with TRBD2. The CDR3 totals 17 residues. The V gene's germline CDR1 is KGHSH and CDR2 LQKENI. V shed 1 base and J 1 base; nucleotides not matched to a gene: 8. The CDR3 DNA sequence: TGTGCCAGCTCACCACGGAGAGCGGGAGGCCTTTCCTACGAGCAGTACTTC. This sequence encodes CASSPRRAGGLSYEQYF.